Listed here are 22 T cell receptor beta chains from one sample, sequenced in a study of blood T cell repertoires in COVID-19. The assay was immunoSEQ multiplex PCR, and TCRdb's table has in-frame clones only and misses some. The table lists around 120,000 clones, 87% of them singletons. The sample comprised peripheral blood. These receptors came from a woman between 65 and 79 years old with acute or convalescent COVID-19.

The chain employs TRBV28 and TRBJ2-7; D possibly corresponds to TRBD2 (6 bases). This CDR3 spans 13 amino acids. The germline V and J ends were trimmed by 3 bases and 8 bases, with 14 bases remaining between them. Germline V gene lookup returns CDR1 MDHEN and CDR2 SYDVKM. The CDR3 loop reads CASSFQGEVKQYF. The DNA for the CDR3 is TGTGCCAGCAGTTTCCAAGGGGAGGTGAAGCAGTACTTC.

The V gene is TRBV7-9, the J gene TRBJ1-2, with D tentatively TRBD1 (6 bases). Trimming took 5 bases from V and 5 from J, leaving 6 bases between them. The CDR3 has 11 residues. Germline V lookup: CDR1 SEHNR, CDR2 FQNEAQ (reference sequence). This chain's CDR3 is CASSQGYGYTF. The CDR3 DNA sequence: TGTGCCAGCAGCCAGGGGTATGGCTACACCTTC.

The chain employs TRBV28 and TRBJ1-3; D unclear. Germline CDR1 and CDR2: MDHEN and SYDVKM. This CDR3 contains 11 residues. Trimming took off 5 bases at V and 4 bases at J, with 3 bases between the two ends. The CDR3 protein is CASSPGNTIYF. The CDR3 coding sequence is TGTGCCAGCAGTCCGGGAAACACCATATATTTT.

The rearrangement links TRBV6-2 or TRBV6-3 to TRBJ2-7; maybe TRBD1 (6 bases). The CDR3 is made up of 16 amino acids. V shed 2 bases and J shed 0 bases, with 14 bases lying between them. Looked up from germline, CDR1 is MNHEY and CDR2 is SVGEGT. CDR3: CASSYPGEISSYEQYF. The CDR3 coding sequence is TGTGCCAGCAGTTACCCAGGGGAGATAAGCTCCTACGAGCAGTACTTC.

This rearrangement joins TRBV28 to TRBJ1-6; D might be TRBD1 (5 bases). CDR1 and CDR2 from the germline V gene are MDHEN and SYDVKM. V lost 8 bases and J 5 bases, leaving 16 bases between the germline ends. CDR3 length equals 15 residues. This CDR3 is CASSSAGTNNSPLHF. The CDR3 region has the DNA TGTGCCAGCTCCTCCGCGGGGACCAATAATTCACCCCTCCACTTT.

The chain carries TRBV11-2 and TRBJ2-3, with TRBD2 matching over 8 bases. This CDR3 region has 14 residues. CDR1 and CDR2 (germline): SGHAT, FQNNGV. V was pared by 8 bases and J by 4 bases, with 8 bases of the junction left unmatched. This chain's CDR3 is CASGVGGGPDTQYF. CDR3 DNA sequence: TGTGCCAGCGGTGTCGGGGGGGGGCCAGATACGCAGTATTTT.

The gene calls are TRBV7-2 and TRBJ2-1; 11 nucleotides agree with TRBD2. Unmatched junction bases numbered 11, after V lost 6 bases and J lost 10 bases. This CDR3 comprises 15 residues. The V gene's germline CDR1 is SGHTA and CDR2 FQGNSA. CDR3 region: CASSDIAGGPGEQFF. CDR3 coding DNA: TGTGCCAGCAGTGATATAGCGGGGGGGCCAGGGGAGCAGTTCTTC.

The rearrangement uses TRBV5-1 and TRBJ2-7; D uncertain. V lost 1 base and J lost 3, with 14 bases in between. The germline V gene has CDR1 SGHRS and CDR2 YFSETQ. The CDR3 runs 15 residues. CDR3 sequence (DNA): TGCGCCAGCAGCTTGATCGAGGCGTCAGACTACGAGCAGTACTTC. This sequence encodes CASSLIEASDYEQYF.

The chain uses TRBV28 and TRBJ1-1, with D unclear. V gave up 5 bases and J gave up 1 base, with 29 bases separating them. This CDR3 region has 20 residues. Germline V gene lookup returns CDR1 MDHEN and CDR2 SYDVKM. CDR3 sequence (DNA): TGTGCCAGCAGTCCCATGTTCGGGAGGCAGACTAGAGGAGGGAACACTGAAGCTTTCTTT. Amino acid sequence: CASSPMFGRQTRGGNTEAFF.

The rearrangement joins TRBV24-1 to TRBJ2-2, with D unresolved. The CDR3 is made up of 15 amino acids. V lost 0 bases, J lost 1 base, and 5 bases lay in between. Germline-derived CDR1 and CDR2 are KGHDR and SFDVKD. CDR3 DNA sequence: TGTGCCACCAGTGATTTGGTTCAGAACACCGGGGAGCTGTTTTTT. Protein: CATSDLVQNTGELFF.

The chain carries TRBV2 and TRBJ1-2; D is uncertain. The V gene lost 0 bases and the J gene lost 9 bases, with 14 bases spanning the gap. This CDR3 region has 14 residues. In germline, CDR1 is SNHLY, CDR2 FYNNEI. The CDR3 DNA is TGTGCCAGCAGTGAAGCGCCCTTCGCCAGTAGCTACACCTTC. Its protein product is CASSEAPFASSYTF.

The chain is built from TRBV23-1 and TRBJ1-1, with 10 bases identical to TRBD1. TRBV23-1 is given ORF status, its function remaining uncertain. The junction had 7 bases not matched to a gene; V was cut back by 6 bases and J by 0 bases. The CDR3 is 16 residues long. The CDR3 DNA reads as TGCGCCAGCAGACCGGGACAGGGGAAGGTGAACACTGAAGCTTTCTTT. Translating it yields CASRPGQGKVNTEAFF.

The genes are TRBV29-1 and TRBJ2-5, with 9 bases aligning to TRBD2. Germline CDR1 and CDR2: SQVTM and ANQGSEA. The CDR3 has 14 residues. Trimming removed 0 bases from V and 3 bases from J; junction bases left unmatched: 2. The CDR3 region is CSVEDPSGEETQYF. The CDR3 DNA sequence: TGCAGCGTTGAAGATCCTAGCGGGGAAGAGACCCAGTACTTC.

The genes are TRBV28 and TRBJ2-5; 10 bases are a match to TRBD2. CDR3 size: 16 residues. Germline values: CDR1 MDHEN, CDR2 SYDVKM. The ends lost 3 bases at V and 6 bases at J; junction bases unmatched: 10. Here the CDR3 reads CASSFSTSGVHQTQYF. The CDR3 DNA is TGTGCCAGCAGTTTTTCTACTAGCGGGGTCCACCAGACCCAGTACTTC.

The table lists this clone with a count of one. The V call is TRBV5-4, the J call TRBJ1-2, with 7 bases matching TRBD1. CDR3 length: 14 residues. The germline gives CDR1 SGHNT, CDR2 YYREEE (reference sequence). The ends lost 5 bases at V and 4 bases at J; junction bases unmatched: 8. The CDR3 loop reads CASRSDRESYGYTF. CDR3 nucleotides: TGTGCCAGCAGATCCGACAGGGAAAGCTATGGCTACACCTTC.

The V call is TRBV5-4, the J call TRBJ1-6; a weak D match, TRBD1 (6 bases). In germline, CDR1 is SGHNT, CDR2 YYREEE (reference sequence). V dropped 4 bases and J dropped 5 bases, with 13 bases sitting between them. The CDR3 has 15 residues. CDR3 DNA sequence: TGTGCCAGCAGCAGAACCCGGGACAATAATTCACCCCTCCACTTT. This sequence encodes CASSRTRDNNSPLHF.

This clone was observed a single time. This rearrangement joins TRBV7-3 to TRBJ1-1; D gene unclear. There are 13 residues in the CDR3. V was shortened by 4 bases and J by 1 base, with 7 bases between the two germline ends. Germline CDR1 SGHTA, CDR2 FQGTGA. CDR3 sequence (DNA): TGTGCCAGCAGCTCCACTCGGAACACTGAAGCTTTCTTT. Amino acids: CASSSTRNTEAFF.

This rearrangement joins TRBV6-5 to TRBJ1-2; D unclear. The length of the CDR3 is 13 residues. Germline values: CDR1 MNHEY, CDR2 SVGAGI. With 6 bases removed from V and 4 bases from J, the gap between germline ends came to 12 bases. The CDR3 sequence: CASSPLVTYGYTF. In DNA form, the CDR3 reads TGTGCCAGCAGCCCCCTAGTAACCTATGGCTACACCTTC.

CDR3 amino acids: CASSYTTGNQPQHF. The CDR3 coding sequence is TGTGCCAGCAGTTACACGACAGGCAATCAGCCCCAGCATTTT. The J gene is TRBJ1-5, the V gene TRBV6-2 or TRBV6-3; D perhaps matches TRBD1 (5 bases). This CDR3 is 14 amino acids long. The V end lost 2 bases, the J end lost 2 bases, and 7 bases lay between the germline ends. Germline V lookup: CDR1 MNHEY, CDR2 SVGEGT.

V gene TRBV5-4 combines with J gene TRBJ1-1; no firm D call. Trimming removed 0 bases from V and 1 base from J, with 7 bases in between. The germline V gene has CDR1 SGHNT and CDR2 YYREEE (reference sequence). The CDR3 length is 14 residues. CDR3 in amino acids: CASSLAPGNTEAFF. The CDR3, as DNA: TGTGCCAGCAGCTTGGCCCCAGGGAACACTGAAGCTTTCTTT. The whole variable domain, filled in from reference TRBV5-4 and TRBJ1-1, reads ETGVTQSPTHLIKTRGQQVTLRCSSQSGHNTVSWYQQALGQGPQFIFQYYREEENGRGNFPPRFSGLQFPNYSSELNVNALELDDSALYLCASSLAPGNTEAFFGQGTRLTVV.

The rearrangement links TRBV5-4 to TRBJ2-1, with TRBD2 matching over 8 bases. The CDR3 runs 18 residues. Trimming took 3 bases from V and 7 from J; bases not matched to a gene: 18. CDR1 is SGHNT, CDR2 YYREEE, per germline (reference sequence). CDR3 region: CASSSAPTPGGGLNEQFF. The DNA for the CDR3 is TGTGCCAGCAGCTCCGCCCCTACCCCTGGCGGGGGGCTGAATGAGCAGTTCTTC.

J is TRBJ1-4 and V is TRBV28; possibly TRBD1 for D (5 bases). The V end was cut by 5 bases, the J end by 9 bases, with 10 bases between. The CDR3 has 12 amino acids. Germline CDR1 reads MDHEN; CDR2 reads SYDVKM. The CDR3 coding sequence is TGTGCCAGCAGTGCTCCAGGGAAAAAACTGTTTTTT. This codes for CASSAPGKKLFF.